The clone carrying this TCR beta chain was found once. The CDR3 is made up of 15 amino acids. Trimming removed 4 bases from V and 5 bases from J; junction bases left unmatched: 10. Germline CDR1 is SGDLS and CDR2 is YYNGEE. As processed by the authors: By means of reference gene primer amplification, nucleated cell counts were estimated. Clones were sequenced by immunoSEQ multiplex PCR, and TCRdb holds only the in-frame ones, with some missing. From that table come the V and J calls and clone size; the DNA was used to work out D and trimming. The sample comprises fewer than 200,000 clones, roughly 85% of which are singletons, and roughly 2% rests with the top ten. This sample is part of a study of blood T cell repertoires in COVID-19. Study background: Researchers got acute and convalescent COVID-19 samples from the United States, Italy and Spain. Sample material is recorded as cDNA or gDNA derived from T cells, B-cell-depleted T cells, or PBMCs.

The chain links TRBV9 to TRBJ1-2; 8 nucleotides line up with TRBD1. The source is an elderly woman with acute or convalescent COVID-19. Material: peripheral blood. As DNA, the CDR3 is TGTGCCAGCAGCCCCCGGGCCGGGACAGGATATGGCTACACCTTC. It codes for CASSPRAGTGYGYTF.